This TCR beta chain was identified during a study of early T cells in non-severe SARS-CoV-2 infection. Individual cDNA molecules received unique molecular identifiers. TCRdb independently ran MiXCR on the 5' RACE reads; one entry per CDR3 protein. The data contain around 40,000 distinct CDR3 sequences, roughly 11% of them singletons. The CDR3 has 16 residues. The V and J ends lost 6 bases and 0 bases respectively, with 15 bases between them. Germline CDR1 and CDR2: LGHNT and FRNRAP. This clonotype was seen repeatedly, ten times or more. The antigen remains undetermined. Study-level findings and limits: Sequences matched to VDJdb favored anti-spike CD8 responses, while private and CD4 specificities were missed.

The sample comprised whole blood. This TCR was recovered from an adult who was a healthcare worker with PCR-confirmed SARS-CoV-2 infection or an uninfected control (not recorded which). J is TRBJ2-1 and V is TRBV12-5; D unresolved. CDR3 residues: CASGLIGLSSYNEQFF. CDR3 nucleotides: TGTGCTAGTGGCCTAATAGGGTTGAGCTCCTACAATGAGCAGTTCTTC.